This TCR beta chain derives from a study of blood T cell repertoires in COVID-19. Study-level information: Acute and convalescent COVID-19 samples came from the United States, Italy and Spain. Sample material is recorded as cDNA or gDNA derived from T cells, B-cell-depleted T cells, or PBMCs.

Under the authors' procedure: Reference gene primer amplification in the assay estimated nucleated cell counts. Some clones are missing from TCRdb's copy, which holds only in-frame ones; the method was immunoSEQ multiplex PCR. D and trimming come from the DNA, and the V and J calls and clone size come from that table. This table holds a few hundred thousand clones, 86% found once. The source is a man between 45 and 60 years old with acute or convalescent COVID-19. Material for sequencing was peripheral blood.

The CDR3 region has the DNA TGTGCCATCAGTGCTAGCTCTGGAAACACCATATATTTT. Amino acids: CAISASSGNTIYF. The rearrangement uses TRBV10-3 and TRBJ1-3; D unresolved. Germline-derived CDR1 and CDR2 are ENHRY and SYGVKD. The V gene lost 4 bases and the J gene lost 0 bases, with 4 bases spanning the gap. The CDR3 has 13 residues.